The rows below give T cell receptor beta chains drawn from one sample of a study of cytomegalovirus exposure and HLA in healthy donors. Some clones are missing from TCRdb's copy, which holds only in-frame ones; the method was immunoSEQ multiplex PCR. The table shows tens of thousands of clones, with around 75% occurring only once. The sample taken for sequencing was PBMCs. The source is a man aged 60-69 years in good health and CMV-seropositive. Each CDR3 is given with its conserved first and last residue. A D gene is named only where the DNA matches it firmly. A clone size is listed for some rows: how often the clone was seen (once, few, many), or a class if it is expanded.

len,v_gene,abundance,j_gene,d_gene,CDR3aa,CDR3nt
16,TRBV11-3,-,TRBJ2-1,TRBD2,CASSARTSGSHNEQFF,TGTGCCAGCAGCGCCCGGACTAGCGGGAGCCACAATGAGCAGTTCTTC
15,TRBV19,-,TRBJ1-1,TRBD1,CASSPTGLMNTEAFF,TGTGCCAGTAGCCCGACAGGGCTAATGAACACTGAAGCTTTCTTT
15,TRBV7-9,-,TRBJ1-1,-,CASSSEPGQNTEAFF,TGTGCCAGCAGCTCCGAGCCGGGTCAGAACACTGAAGCTTTCTTT
15,TRBV18,-,TRBJ2-7,TRBD2,CASSPSGGRPYEQYF,TGTGCCAGCTCACCATCGGGGGGTAGGCCCTACGAGCAGTACTTC
15,TRBV27,-,TRBJ2-7,TRBD2,CASSLRLAGPYEQYF,TGTGCCAGCAGTTTACGACTAGCGGGTCCCTACGAGCAGTACTTC
14,TRBV11-2,-,TRBJ2-2,-,CASLGVGGTGELFF,TGTGCCAGCCTTGGAGTGGGTGGCACCGGGGAGCTGTTTTTT
15,TRBV4-1,-,TRBJ1-4,TRBD1,CASSQGTGNNEKLFF,TGCGCCAGCAGCCAAGGGACAGGAAATAATGAAAAACTGTTTTTT
15,TRBV7-9,-,TRBJ2-7,-,CASSLGDRSSYEQYF,TGTGCCAGCAGTCTAGGTGACAGGAGTTCCTACGAGCAGTACTTC
16,TRBV29-1,once,TRBJ1-3,TRBD1,CSVELRTGYGGNTIYF,TGCAGCGTTGAACTACGGACAGGCTATGGAGGAAACACCATATATTTT
14,TRBV5-8,-,TRBJ1-3,TRBD1,CASSLGQGGNTIYF,TGTGCCAGCAGCTTGGGACAGGGAGGAAACACCATATATTTT
15,TRBV6-1,once,TRBJ1-1,TRBD1,CASYPGGLRNTEAFF,TGTGCCAGCTATCCAGGGGGGCTTAGGAACACTGAAGCTTTCTTT
16,TRBV5-6,few,TRBJ1-1,-,CASSLWDLTGNTEAFF,TGTGCCAGCAGCCTGTGGGACCTGACAGGGAACACTGAAGCTTTCTTT
14,TRBV6-6,-,TRBJ1-3,-,CASSSTPGTFGPIF,TGTGCCAGCAGTTCCACTCCAGGGACATTCGGGCCCATTTTT
16,TRBV5-1,few,TRBJ2-1,TRBD2,CASKTGTSGRANEQFF,TGCGCCAGCAAGACCGGGACTAGCGGGAGGGCGAATGAGCAGTTCTTC
13,TRBV29-1,-,TRBJ2-7,-,CSVEESPRSEQYF,TGCAGCGTTGAGGAAAGTCCGAGGTCCGAGCAGTACTTC
18,TRBV2,-,TRBJ2-3,TRBD2,CASSLLSRLAGSTDTQYF,TGTGCCAGCAGTCTCTTATCCCGACTAGCGGGATCCACAGATACGCAGTATTTT
18,TRBV5-1,few,TRBJ2-1,TRBD2,CASSLAFSGGVTYNEQFF,TGCGCCAGCAGCTTGGCCTTCAGCGGGGGGGTCACCTACAATGAGCAGTTCTTC
13,TRBV19,-,TRBJ2-6,-,CASSSTGANVLTF,TGTGCCAGTAGTTCGACTGGCGCCAACGTCTTGACTTTC
14,TRBV5-1,-,TRBJ2-1,TRBD2,CASSSLATGGEQFF,TGCGCCAGCAGTTCACTAGCGACTGGGGGTGAGCAGTTCTTC
17,TRBV11-3,-,TRBJ2-3,TRBD2,CASSFLTSGRGEDTQYF,TGTGCCAGCAGCTTCCTAACTAGCGGGAGGGGGGAAGATACGCAGTATTTT
16,TRBV5-1,once,TRBJ2-7,TRBD1,CASSLQGTGAIYEQYF,TGCGCCAGCAGCTTACAAGGGACAGGCGCTATTTACGAGCAGTACTTC
17,TRBV7-2,few,TRBJ2-2,TRBD2,CASSLERGLAATGELFF,TGTGCCAGCAGCTTAGAAAGGGGACTAGCGGCCACCGGGGAGCTGTTTTTT
16,TRBV7-9,-,TRBJ2-3,TRBD2,CASSPLAGGNTDTQYF,TGTGCCAGCAGCCCCCTAGCGGGAGGGAACACAGATACGCAGTATTTT
14,TRBV11-2,-,TRBJ1-1,-,CASSLPNSNTEAFF,TGTGCCAGCAGCTTACCCAATTCGAACACTGAAGCTTTCTTT
16,TRBV7-2,-,TRBJ1-5,TRBD1,CASSPSGQGLNQPQHF,TGTGCCAGCAGCCCTTCGGGACAGGGTCTCAATCAGCCCCAGCATTTT
14,TRBV25-1,-,TRBJ2-3,-,CASSEEGSTDTQYF,TGTGCCAGCAGTGAGGAGGGTTCAACAGATACGCAGTATTTT
15,TRBV6-1,-,TRBJ1-5,-,CASSEDGMVNQPQHF,TGTGCCAGCAGTGAAGACGGTATGGTCAATCAGCCCCAGCATTTT